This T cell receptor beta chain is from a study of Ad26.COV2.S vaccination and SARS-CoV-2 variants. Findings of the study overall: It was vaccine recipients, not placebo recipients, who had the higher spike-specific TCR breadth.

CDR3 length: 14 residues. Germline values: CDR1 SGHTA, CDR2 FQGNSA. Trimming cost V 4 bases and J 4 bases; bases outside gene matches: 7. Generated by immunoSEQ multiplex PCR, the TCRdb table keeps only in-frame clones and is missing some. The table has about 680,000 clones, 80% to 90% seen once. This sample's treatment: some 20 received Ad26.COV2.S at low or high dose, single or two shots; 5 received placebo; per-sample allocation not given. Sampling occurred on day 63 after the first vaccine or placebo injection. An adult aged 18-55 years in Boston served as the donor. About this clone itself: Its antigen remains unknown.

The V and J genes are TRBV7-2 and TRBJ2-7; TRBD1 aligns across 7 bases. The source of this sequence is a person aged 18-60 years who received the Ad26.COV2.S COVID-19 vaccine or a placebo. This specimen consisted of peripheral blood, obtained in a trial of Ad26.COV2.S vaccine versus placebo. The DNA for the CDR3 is TGTGCCAGCAGCTCACGACAGGGAGTTTACGAGCAGTACTTC. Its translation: CASSSRQGVYEQYF.